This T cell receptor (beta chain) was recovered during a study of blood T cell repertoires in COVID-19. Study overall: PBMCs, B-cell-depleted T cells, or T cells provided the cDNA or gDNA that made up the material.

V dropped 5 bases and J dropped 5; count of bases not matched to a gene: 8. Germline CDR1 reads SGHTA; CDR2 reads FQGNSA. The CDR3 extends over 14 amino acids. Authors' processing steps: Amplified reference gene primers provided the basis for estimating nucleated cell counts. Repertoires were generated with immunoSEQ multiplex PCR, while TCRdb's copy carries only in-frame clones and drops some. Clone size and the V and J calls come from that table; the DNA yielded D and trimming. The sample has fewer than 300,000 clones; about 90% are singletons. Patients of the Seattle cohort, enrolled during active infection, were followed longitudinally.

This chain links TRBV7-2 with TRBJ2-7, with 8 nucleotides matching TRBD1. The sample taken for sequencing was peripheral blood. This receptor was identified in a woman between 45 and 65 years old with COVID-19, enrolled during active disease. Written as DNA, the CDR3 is TGTGCCAGCAGCCTCCAGACAGGGGCGGACGAGCAGTACTTC. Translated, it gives CASSLQTGADEQYF.